This entry features one TCR beta chain sequence. A read error may produce the germline difference seen at one junction end. This entry comes from a study of T cells in Graves' hyperthyroidism and ophthalmopathy. Looked up from germline, CDR1 is SEHNR and CDR2 is FQNEAQ (reference sequence). The CDR3 covers 14 residues. TCR beta CDR3 sequences were amplified from RNA transcripts. First-round RT-PCR with HTBI primers amplified the TCR CDR3 region. TCRdb reprocessed the multiplex PCR reads with MiXCR, giving one entry per CDR3 protein. The sample shows fewer than 350,000 distinct CDR3 sequences, about 16% of them seen only once. The study enrolled patients aged 18 to 65 with newly diagnosed hyperthyroidism of under 2 months' duration. In making diagnoses, clinical symptoms, serum thyroxine and TRAb, thyroid ultrasound and orbital computed tomography were all used.

Sequences were obtained from blood. This clonotype was sampled from a woman between 45 and 60 years old with Graves' hyperthyroidism that later progressed to Graves' ophthalmopathy. V and J are TRBV7-9 and TRBJ2-2, with 7 bases matching TRBD1. The CDR3 loop is CASSSQETGWELFF. DNA of the CDR3: TGTGCCAGCAGCTCTCAAGAGACAGGGTGGGAACTGTTTTTT.